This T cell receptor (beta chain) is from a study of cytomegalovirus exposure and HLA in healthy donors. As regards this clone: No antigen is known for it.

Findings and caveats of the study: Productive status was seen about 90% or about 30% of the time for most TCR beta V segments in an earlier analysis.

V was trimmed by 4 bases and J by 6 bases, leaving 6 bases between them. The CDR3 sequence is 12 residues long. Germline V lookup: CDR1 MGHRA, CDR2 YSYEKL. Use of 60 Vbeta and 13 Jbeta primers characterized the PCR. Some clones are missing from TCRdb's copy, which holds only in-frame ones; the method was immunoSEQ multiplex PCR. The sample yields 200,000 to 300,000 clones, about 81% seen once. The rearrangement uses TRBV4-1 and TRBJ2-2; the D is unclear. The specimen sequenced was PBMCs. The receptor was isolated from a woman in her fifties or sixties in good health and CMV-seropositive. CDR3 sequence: CASSRRAGELFF. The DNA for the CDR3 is TGCGCCAGCAGCCGCCGGGCCGGGGAGCTGTTTTTT.